The clone carrying this T cell receptor beta chain turned up a few times. Its antigen is not known. V shed 6 bases, J shed 3 bases, and the junction held 7 bases outside the gene matches. The length of the CDR3 is 14 residues. Germline CDR1 MDHEN, CDR2 SYDVKM. A TCRbeta library incorporating unique molecular identifiers was prepared. TCRdb redid the calling of the PCR reads with MiXCR, one entry per CDR3 protein. The sample records a few hundred thousand distinct CDR3 sequences, 10% to 15% being singletons. The entry originates in a study of T-cell reconstitution after alpha-beta-depleted transplantation in children. Notes on the study in general: T-cell numbers and diversity one year post-transplant derived largely from freshly generated T cells. Surviving recipient T cells and thymic progenitors accounted for the high day-60 TCRbeta diversity observed in some patients.

The chain combines TRBV28 with TRBJ1-1; 7 bases agree with TRBD1. Sample: PBMCs, mostly from graft donor cells, taken 360 days after TCRalphabeta/CD19-depleted stem cell transplant. This TCR derives from a male patient younger than 18 who had a stem cell transplant for acute myeloid leukemia, so the T cells may come from the graft donor. The CDR3 protein is CASSRTGRYTEAFF. The CDR3 DNA reads as TGTGCCAGCAGCCGGACAGGCAGATACACTGAAGCTTTCTTT.